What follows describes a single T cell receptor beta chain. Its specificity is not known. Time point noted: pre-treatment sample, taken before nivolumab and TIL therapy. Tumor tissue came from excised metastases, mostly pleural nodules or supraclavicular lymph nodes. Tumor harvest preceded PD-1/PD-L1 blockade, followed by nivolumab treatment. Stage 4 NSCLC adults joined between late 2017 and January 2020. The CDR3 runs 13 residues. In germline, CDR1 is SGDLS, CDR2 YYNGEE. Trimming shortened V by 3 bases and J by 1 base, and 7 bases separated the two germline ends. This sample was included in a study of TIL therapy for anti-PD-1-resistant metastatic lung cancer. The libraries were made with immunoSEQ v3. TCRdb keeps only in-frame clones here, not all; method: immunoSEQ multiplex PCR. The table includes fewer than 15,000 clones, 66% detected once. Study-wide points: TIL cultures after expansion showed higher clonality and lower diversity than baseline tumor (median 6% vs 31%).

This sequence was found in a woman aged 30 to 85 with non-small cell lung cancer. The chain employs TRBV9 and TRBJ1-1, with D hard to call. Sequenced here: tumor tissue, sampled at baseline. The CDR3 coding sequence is TGTGCCAGCAGCGAATACCCGAACACTGAAGCTTTCTTT. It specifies CASSEYPNTEAFF.